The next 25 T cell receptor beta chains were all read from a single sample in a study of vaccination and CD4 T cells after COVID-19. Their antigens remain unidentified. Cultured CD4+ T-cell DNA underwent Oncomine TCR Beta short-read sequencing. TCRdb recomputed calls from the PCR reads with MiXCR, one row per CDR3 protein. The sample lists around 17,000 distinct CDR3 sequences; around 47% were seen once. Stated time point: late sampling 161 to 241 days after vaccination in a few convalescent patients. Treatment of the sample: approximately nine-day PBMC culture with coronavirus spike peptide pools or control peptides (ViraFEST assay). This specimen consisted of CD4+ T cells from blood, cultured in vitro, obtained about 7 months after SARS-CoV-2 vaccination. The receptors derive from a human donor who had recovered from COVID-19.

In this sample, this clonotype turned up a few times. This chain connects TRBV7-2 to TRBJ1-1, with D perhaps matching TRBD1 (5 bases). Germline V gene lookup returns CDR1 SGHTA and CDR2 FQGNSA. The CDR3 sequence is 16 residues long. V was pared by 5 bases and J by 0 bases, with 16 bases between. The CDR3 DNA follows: TGTGCCAGCAGCCGACTGCCAGGGACCCTGAACACTGAAGCTTTCTTT. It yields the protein CASSRLPGTLNTEAFF. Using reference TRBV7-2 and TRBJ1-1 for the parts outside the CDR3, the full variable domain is GAGVSQSPSNKVTEKGKDVELRCDPISGHTALYWYRQSLGQGLEFLIYFQGNSAPDKSGLPSDRFSAERTGGSVSTLTIQRTQQEDSAVYLCASSRLPGTLNTEAFFGQGTRLTVV.

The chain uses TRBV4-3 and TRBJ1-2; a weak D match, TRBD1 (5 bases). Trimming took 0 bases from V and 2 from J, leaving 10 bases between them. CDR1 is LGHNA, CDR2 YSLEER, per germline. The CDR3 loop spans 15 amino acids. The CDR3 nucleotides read TGCGCCAGCAGCCAAGAGGGGCGGCCAAACTATGGCTACACCTTC. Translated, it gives CASSQEGRPNYGYTF.

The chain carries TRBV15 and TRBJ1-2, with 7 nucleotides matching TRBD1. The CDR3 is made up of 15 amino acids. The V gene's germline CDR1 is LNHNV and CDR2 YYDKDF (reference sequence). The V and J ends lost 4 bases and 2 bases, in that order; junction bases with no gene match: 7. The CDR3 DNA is TGTGCCACCAGCATCTACAGGGGTCTCAACTATGGCTACACCTTC. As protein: CATSIYRGLNYGYTF.

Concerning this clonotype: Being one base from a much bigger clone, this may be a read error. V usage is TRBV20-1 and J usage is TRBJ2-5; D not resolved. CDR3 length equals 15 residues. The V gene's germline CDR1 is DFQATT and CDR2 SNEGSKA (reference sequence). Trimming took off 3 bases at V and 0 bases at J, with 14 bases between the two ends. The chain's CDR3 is CSARSTRNDQETQYF. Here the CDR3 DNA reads TGCAGTGCTAGGTCGACCCGGAACGACCAAGAGACCCAGTACTTC.

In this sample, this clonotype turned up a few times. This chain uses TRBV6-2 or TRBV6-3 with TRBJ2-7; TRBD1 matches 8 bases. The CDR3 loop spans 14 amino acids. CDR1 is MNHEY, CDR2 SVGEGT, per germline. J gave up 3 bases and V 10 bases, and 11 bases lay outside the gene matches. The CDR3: CATRARDRRYEQYF. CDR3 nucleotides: TGTGCCACCCGGGCCCGGGACAGGCGCTACGAGCAGTACTTC.

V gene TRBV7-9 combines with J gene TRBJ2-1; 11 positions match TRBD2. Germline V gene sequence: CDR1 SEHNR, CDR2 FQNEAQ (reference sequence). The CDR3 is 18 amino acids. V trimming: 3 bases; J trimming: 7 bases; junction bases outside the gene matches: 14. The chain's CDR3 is CASSFSQTSGVGRNEQFF. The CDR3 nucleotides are TGTGCCAGCAGCTTCTCCCAGACTAGCGGGGTCGGTAGGAATGAGCAGTTCTTC.

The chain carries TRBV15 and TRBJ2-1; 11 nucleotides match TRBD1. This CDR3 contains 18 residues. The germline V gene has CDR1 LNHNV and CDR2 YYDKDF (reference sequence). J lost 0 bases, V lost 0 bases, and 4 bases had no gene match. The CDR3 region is CATSRDLGTGGSYNEQFF. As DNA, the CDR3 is TGTGCCACCAGCAGAGATCTGGGGACAGGGGGCTCCTACAATGAGCAGTTCTTC.

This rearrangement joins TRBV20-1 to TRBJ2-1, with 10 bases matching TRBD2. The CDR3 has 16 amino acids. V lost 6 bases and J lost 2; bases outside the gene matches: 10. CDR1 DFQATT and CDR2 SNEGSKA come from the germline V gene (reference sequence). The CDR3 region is CSAERSSGGTYNEQFF. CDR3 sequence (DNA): TGCAGTGCCGAGAGGTCTAGCGGGGGTACCTACAATGAGCAGTTCTTC.

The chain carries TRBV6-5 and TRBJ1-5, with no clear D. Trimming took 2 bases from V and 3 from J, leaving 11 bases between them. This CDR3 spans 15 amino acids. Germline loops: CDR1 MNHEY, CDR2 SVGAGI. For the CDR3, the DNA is TGTGCCAGCAGTTACGACGGAGTCGACAATCAGCCCCAGCATTTT. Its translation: CASSYDGVDNQPQHF.

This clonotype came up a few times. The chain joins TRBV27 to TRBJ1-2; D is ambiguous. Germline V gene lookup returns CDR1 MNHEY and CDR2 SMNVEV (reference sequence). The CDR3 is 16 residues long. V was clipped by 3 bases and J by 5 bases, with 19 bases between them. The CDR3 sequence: CASSFPPRRDGYGYTF. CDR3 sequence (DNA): TGTGCCAGCAGTTTCCCTCCTCGGCGGGATGGATATGGCTACACCTTC.

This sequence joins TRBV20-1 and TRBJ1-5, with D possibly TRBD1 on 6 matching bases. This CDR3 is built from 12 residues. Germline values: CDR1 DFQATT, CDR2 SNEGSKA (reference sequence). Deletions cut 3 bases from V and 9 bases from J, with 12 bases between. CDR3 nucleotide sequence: TGCAGTGCTAGTGAGGGGGGGGGGCCCCAGCATTTT. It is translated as CSASEGGGPQHF.

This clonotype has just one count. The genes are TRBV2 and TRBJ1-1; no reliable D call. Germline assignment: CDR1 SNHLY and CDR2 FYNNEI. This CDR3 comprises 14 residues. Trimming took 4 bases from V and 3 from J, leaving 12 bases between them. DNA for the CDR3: TGTGCCAGCAGTGTGTCTGGGATGTACACTGAAGCTTTCTTT. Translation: CASSVSGMYTEAFF.

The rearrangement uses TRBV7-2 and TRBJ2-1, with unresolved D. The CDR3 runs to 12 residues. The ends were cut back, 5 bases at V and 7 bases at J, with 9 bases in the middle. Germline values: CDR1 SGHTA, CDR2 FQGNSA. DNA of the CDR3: TGTGCCAGCAGCCCCCAGCGAAATGAGCAGTTCTTC. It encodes CASSPQRNEQFF.

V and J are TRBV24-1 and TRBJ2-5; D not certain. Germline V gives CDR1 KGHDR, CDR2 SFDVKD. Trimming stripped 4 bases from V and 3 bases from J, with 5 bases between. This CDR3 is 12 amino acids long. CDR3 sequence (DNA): TGTGCCACCAGTGACGAAAAAGAGACCCAGTACTTC. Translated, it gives CATSDEKETQYF.

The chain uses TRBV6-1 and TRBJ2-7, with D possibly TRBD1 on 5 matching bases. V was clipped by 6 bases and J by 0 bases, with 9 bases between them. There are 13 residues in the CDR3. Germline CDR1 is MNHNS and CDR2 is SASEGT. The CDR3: CASRDRYSYEQYF. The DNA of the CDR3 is TGTGCCAGCAGAGACAGATACTCCTACGAGCAGTACTTC.

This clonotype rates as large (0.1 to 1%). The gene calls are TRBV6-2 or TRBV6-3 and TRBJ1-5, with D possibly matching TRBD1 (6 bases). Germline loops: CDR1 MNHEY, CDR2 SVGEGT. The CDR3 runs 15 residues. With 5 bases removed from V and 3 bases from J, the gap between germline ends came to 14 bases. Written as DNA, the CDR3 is TGTGCCAGCAGTCTCGCAGGGGAGGTCAATCAGCCCCAGCATTTT. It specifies CASSLAGEVNQPQHF.

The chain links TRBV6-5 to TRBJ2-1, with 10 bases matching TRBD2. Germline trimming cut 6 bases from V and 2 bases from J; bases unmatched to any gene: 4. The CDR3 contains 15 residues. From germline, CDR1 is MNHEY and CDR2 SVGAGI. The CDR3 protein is CASRYTSGTYNEQFF. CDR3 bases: TGTGCCAGCAGGTACACTAGCGGGACCTACAATGAGCAGTTCTTC.

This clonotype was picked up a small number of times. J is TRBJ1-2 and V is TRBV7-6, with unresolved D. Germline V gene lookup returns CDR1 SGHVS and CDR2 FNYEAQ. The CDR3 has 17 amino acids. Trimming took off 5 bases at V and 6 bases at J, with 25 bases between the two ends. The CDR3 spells CASSRLGGGIGNHGYTF. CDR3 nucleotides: TGTGCCAGCAGCCGGTTAGGTGGAGGGATCGGTAATCATGGCTACACCTTC.

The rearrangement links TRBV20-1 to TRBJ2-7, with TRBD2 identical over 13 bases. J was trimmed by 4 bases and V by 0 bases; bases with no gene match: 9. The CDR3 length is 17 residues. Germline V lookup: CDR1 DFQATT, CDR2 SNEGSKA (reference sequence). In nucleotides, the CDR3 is TGCAGTGCTAGAGACTCCAGGACTAGCGGGGGCCGTTACGAGCAGTACTTC. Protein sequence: CSARDSRTSGGRYEQYF.

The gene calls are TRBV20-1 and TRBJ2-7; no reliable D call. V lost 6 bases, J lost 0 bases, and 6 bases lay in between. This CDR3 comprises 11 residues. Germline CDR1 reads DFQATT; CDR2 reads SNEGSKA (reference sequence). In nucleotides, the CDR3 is TGCAGTGCCGCGGACTCCTACGAGCAGTACTTC. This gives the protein CSAADSYEQYF.

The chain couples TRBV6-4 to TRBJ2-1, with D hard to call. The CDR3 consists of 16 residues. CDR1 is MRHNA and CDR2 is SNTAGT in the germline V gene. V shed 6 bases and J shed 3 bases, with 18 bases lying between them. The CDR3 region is CASSRDSTQNYNEQFF. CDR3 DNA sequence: TGTGCCAGCAGCCGAGACTCGACCCAGAACTACAATGAGCAGTTCTTC.

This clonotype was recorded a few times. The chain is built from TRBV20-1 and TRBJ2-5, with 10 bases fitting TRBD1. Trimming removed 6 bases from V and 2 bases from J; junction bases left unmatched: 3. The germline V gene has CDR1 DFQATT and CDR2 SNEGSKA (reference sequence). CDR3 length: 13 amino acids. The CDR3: CSAADRGQETQYF. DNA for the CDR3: TGCAGTGCGGCGGACAGGGGGCAAGAGACCCAGTACTTC.

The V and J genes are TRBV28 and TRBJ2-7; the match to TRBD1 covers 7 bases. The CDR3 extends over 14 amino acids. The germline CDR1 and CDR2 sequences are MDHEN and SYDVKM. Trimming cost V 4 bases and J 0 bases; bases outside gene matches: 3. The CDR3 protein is CASSYRGPSYEQYF. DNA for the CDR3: TGTGCCAGCAGTTACAGGGGCCCCTCCTACGAGCAGTACTTC.

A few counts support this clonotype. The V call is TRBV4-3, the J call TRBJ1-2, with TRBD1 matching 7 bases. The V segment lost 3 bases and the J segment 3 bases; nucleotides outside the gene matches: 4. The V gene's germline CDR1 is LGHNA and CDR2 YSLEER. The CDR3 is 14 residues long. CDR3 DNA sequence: TGCGCCAGCAGCCATGCCGGGACAGACTATGGCTACACCTTC. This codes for CASSHAGTDYGYTF.

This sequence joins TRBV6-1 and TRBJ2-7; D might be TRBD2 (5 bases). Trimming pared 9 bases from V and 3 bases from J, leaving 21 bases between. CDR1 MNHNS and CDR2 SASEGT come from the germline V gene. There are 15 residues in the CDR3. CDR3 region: CARMRTGRGYYEQYF. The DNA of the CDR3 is TGTGCCAGAATGCGAACCGGACGGGGTTACTACGAGCAGTACTTC.